These 30 T cell receptor beta chains were all obtained from the same sample, sequenced in a study of neurological immune-mediated disorders. TCRdb re-derived calls from the 5' RACE reads in MiXCR, one entry per CDR3 protein. The data contain tens of thousands of distinct CDR3 sequences, approximately 17% of them singletons. Sequencing input: PBMCs. These receptors originate from a woman aged 40 to 55 in good health.

This clonotype was seen ten or more times. This chain joins TRBV9 and TRBJ2-3; perhaps TRBD2 as D (5 bases). Germline assignment: CDR1 SGDLS and CDR2 YYNGEE. V lost 4 bases and J 6 bases, leaving 15 bases between the germline ends. This CDR3 comprises 14 residues. The CDR3 spells CASSREPAQDTQYF. DNA of the CDR3: TGTGCCAGCAGCCGGGAACCCGCCCAGGATACGCAGTATTTT.

This clonotype was detected many times. The chain couples TRBV5-6 to TRBJ2-2, with D perhaps assigned TRBD1 or TRBD2 (7 bases each). With 9 bases removed from V and 4 bases from J, the gap between germline ends came to 13 bases. The germline CDR1 and CDR2 sequences are SGHDT and YYEEEE. The CDR3 totals 13 residues. CDR3 loop: CAMGGGVTGELFF. Here the CDR3 DNA reads TGTGCCATGGGAGGGGGCGTCACCGGGGAGCTGTTTTTT.

This clonotype appeared many times. The J gene is TRBJ2-1, the V gene TRBV5-1; 7 bases map to TRBD2. The CDR3 extends over 16 amino acids. Looked up from germline, CDR1 is SGHRS and CDR2 is YFSETQ. The V and J ends lost 4 bases and 5 bases, in that order; junction bases with no gene match: 12. The CDR3 sequence: CASSLEGGEDNNEQFF. As DNA, the CDR3 is TGCGCCAGCAGCCTGGAGGGAGGGGAAGATAACAATGAGCAGTTCTTC.

This clonotype was counted ten times or more. This chain connects TRBV6-5 to TRBJ1-5; no clear D. The CDR3 is 13 amino acids. Per the germline V gene, CDR1 is MNHEY and CDR2 is SVGAGI. Trimming shortened V by 0 bases and J by 4 bases, and 4 bases separated the two germline ends. In DNA, the CDR3 is TGTGCCAGCAGTTACTCCGCGAATCAGCCCCAGCATTTT. This sequence encodes CASSYSANQPQHF.

This clonotype was seen many times. This rearrangement joins TRBV7-2 to TRBJ2-7, with 8 bases aligning to TRBD2. This CDR3 is built from 14 residues. The ends lost 5 bases at V and 0 bases at J; junction bases unmatched: 3. Germline CDR1 is SGHTA and CDR2 is FQGNSA. As DNA, the CDR3 is TGTGCCAGCAGCAAGAGCGGGGGCTCCTACGAGCAGTACTTC. Translation: CASSKSGGSYEQYF. Variable domain in full (rest from reference TRBV7-2 and TRBJ2-7): GAGVSQSPSNKVTEKGKDVELRCDPISGHTALYWYRQSLGQGLEFLIYFQGNSAPDKSGLPSDRFSAERTGGSVSTLTIQRTQQEDSAVYLCASSKSGGSYEQYFGPGTRLTVT.

The chain uses TRBV6-1 and TRBJ1-2; TRBD1 might be the D (5 bases). There are 14 residues in the CDR3. V lost 3 bases and J 8 bases, leaving 16 bases between the germline ends. From germline, CDR1 is MNHNS and CDR2 SASEGT. The CDR3 is CASSEAAGGRGYTF. Here the CDR3 DNA reads TGTGCCAGCAGTGAGGCGGCGGGGGGTCGCGGCTACACCTTC.

This clonotype has only a few counts. The chain joins TRBV29-1 to TRBJ2-3; D gene uncertain. V lost 4 bases and J 2 bases, leaving 10 bases between the germline ends. The CDR3 runs 13 residues. The germline V gene encodes CDR1 SQVTM and CDR2 ANQGSEA. DNA of the CDR3: TGCAGCGTTGGAGGAGCATCCACAGATACGCAGTATTTT. Translation: CSVGGASTDTQYF.

This clonotype was seen repeatedly, ten times or more. The chain joins TRBV20-1 to TRBJ1-1; TRBD1 is a possible D gene (5 bases). Trimming took 1 base from V and 5 from J, leaving 23 bases between them. Per the germline V gene, CDR1 is DFQATT and CDR2 is SNEGSKA (reference sequence). The CDR3 length is 17 residues. This chain's CDR3 is CSARAELSRRGGTEAFF. The CDR3 coding sequence is TGCAGTGCTAGAGCCGAACTAAGTCGGAGGGGAGGAACTGAAGCTTTCTTT.

This clonotype was counted ten times or more. This chain links TRBV12-3 or TRBV12-4 with TRBJ2-4, with TRBD1 as a possible D gene (6 bases). Trimming pared 6 bases from V and 0 bases from J, leaving 12 bases between. This CDR3 region has 15 residues. The CDR3 coding sequence is TGTGCCAGCAGGACAGGTGATCTAGCCAAAAACATTCAGTACTTC. Translating it yields CASRTGDLAKNIQYF.

In its sample, this clonotype was seen many times. CDR3 bases: TGCGCCAGCAGCGGATCAACCGGGGAGCTGTTTTTT. It yields the protein CASSGSTGELFF. The chain employs TRBV5-1 and TRBJ2-2; D not certain. This CDR3 region has 12 residues. Per germline, CDR1 SGHRS and CDR2 YFSETQ. V was cut by 4 bases and J by 5 bases, with 6 bases left in between.

This clonotype was recorded a few times. The CDR3 reads CASTFGQGGADTQYF. DNA for the CDR3: TGTGCCAGCACTTTCGGGCAGGGGGGAGCAGATACGCAGTATTTT. The chain couples TRBV6-5 to TRBJ2-3; a possible D gene is TRBD1 (7 bases). This CDR3 contains 15 residues. The germline gives CDR1 MNHEY, CDR2 SVGAGI. Between the trimmed V and J ends, which lost 7 bases and 4 bases, there was a span of 18 bases.

This clonotype was picked up many times. V and J are TRBV20-1 and TRBJ2-5; TRBD2 matches at 10 bases. The CDR3 is 17 amino acids. V dropped 1 base and J dropped 3; count of bases not matched to a gene: 11. Per the germline V gene, CDR1 is DFQATT and CDR2 is SNEGSKA (reference sequence). CDR3 residues: CSARAPIRLAGKETQYF. DNA of the CDR3: TGCAGTGCTAGAGCCCCGATAAGACTAGCGGGCAAAGAGACCCAGTACTTC.

This clonotype was counted at least ten times. J is TRBJ2-7 and V is TRBV29-1; 9 bases line up with TRBD1. Germline V gives CDR1 SQVTM, CDR2 ANQGSEA. The junction had 7 bases not matched to a gene; V was cut back by 4 bases and J by 3 bases. The CDR3 covers 14 residues. CDR3 sequence: CSVVRGDRDYEQYF. The CDR3 nucleotides are TGCAGCGTTGTTAGGGGGGACAGGGACTACGAGCAGTACTTC.

This clonotype was detected many times. The chain links TRBV6-2 or TRBV6-3 to TRBJ2-1; TRBD2 aligns across 10 bases. CDR3 length: 16 amino acids. Germline values: CDR1 MNHEY, CDR2 SVGEGT. With 2 bases clipped from V and 5 bases from J, the junction kept 6 bases outside the gene matches. CDR3 in DNA: TGTGCCAGCAGTTACCCCACTAGCGGGGCGAACAATGAGCAGTTCTTC. Translated, it gives CASSYPTSGANNEQFF.

This clonotype was seen ten or more times. J is TRBJ2-7 and V is TRBV2, with 8 nucleotides matching TRBD1. The CDR3 is 15 residues long. With 7 bases clipped from V and 1 base from J, the junction kept 9 bases outside the gene matches. Per germline, CDR1 SNHLY and CDR2 FYNNEI. CDR3 nucleotides: TGTGCCAGCATGTCGGACAGGGAGGTATCCTACGAGCAGTACTTC. Translation gives CASMSDREVSYEQYF.

This clonotype was counted many times. The chain links TRBV27 to TRBJ1-5; D remains unclear. With 2 bases removed from V and 5 bases from J, the gap between germline ends came to 7 bases. Germline loops: CDR1 MNHEY, CDR2 SMNVEV (reference sequence). There are 13 residues in the CDR3. The DNA of the CDR3 is TGTGCCAGCAGTTTAGGGATGCATCAGCCCCAGCATTTT. Translating gives CASSLGMHQPQHF.

Many counts were recorded for this clonotype. The gene calls are TRBV7-6 and TRBJ2-5, with TRBD1 as a possible D gene (5 bases). Trimming took off 1 base at V and 5 bases at J, with 14 bases between the two ends. Germline lookup yields CDR1 SGHVS and CDR2 FNYEAQ. The CDR3 has 15 amino acids. In DNA, the CDR3 is TGTGCCAGCAGCTTAGAGGGGATCCTGATGGAGACCCAGTACTTC. The encoded protein is CASSLEGILMETQYF. Full variable domain (outside the CDR3, taken from reference TRBV7-6 and TRBJ2-5): GAGVSQSPRYKVTKRGQDVALRCDPISGHVSLYWYRQALGQGPEFLTYFNYEAQQDKSGLPNDRFSAERPEGSISTLTIQRTEQRDSAMYRCASSLEGILMETQYFGPGTRLLVL.

The V and J genes are TRBV7-2 and TRBJ2-1; TRBD2 aligns across 13 bases. Per germline, CDR1 SGHTA and CDR2 FQGNSA. V trimming: 2 bases; J trimming: 7 bases; junction bases outside the gene matches: 5. The CDR3 is 16 amino acids. CDR3 bases: TGTGCCAGCAGCTTAATAGGGACTAGCGGGGCAAATGAGCAGTTCTTC. This sequence encodes CASSLIGTSGANEQFF.

This clonotype was recorded a few times. The chain employs TRBV12-3 or TRBV12-4 and TRBJ2-3; 10 nucleotides agree with TRBD2. This CDR3 contains 16 residues. The V gene end was trimmed by 2 bases and the J gene end by 5 bases; junction bases not matched to a gene: 7. CDR3 nucleotide sequence: TGTGCCAGCAGTTTACGAGCGGGAGGGCCGGTAGATACGCAGTATTTT. Its translation is CASSLRAGGPVDTQYF.

This clonotype was seen repeatedly, ten times or more. J is TRBJ2-4 and V is TRBV2, with D possibly matching TRBD2 (5 bases). Per germline, CDR1 SNHLY and CDR2 FYNNEI. The CDR3 spans 12 residues. Deletions cut 7 bases from V and 1 base from J, with 5 bases between. DNA of the CDR3: TGTGCCAGCACGGGGGCCAAAAACATTCAGTACTTC. Its protein is CASTGAKNIQYF.

Many counts were recorded for this clonotype. The rearrangement links TRBV6-5 to TRBJ1-5; D not certain. CDR3 length: 12 amino acids. Trimming cost V 10 bases and J 1 base, with 8 bases left between them. The germline V gene has CDR1 MNHEY and CDR2 SVGAGI. For the CDR3, the DNA is TGTGCCACCGGGAGGAGCAATCAGCCCCAGCATTTT. Its translation is CATGRSNQPQHF.

The rearrangement links TRBV9 to TRBJ1-1; perhaps TRBD1 as D (6 bases). This CDR3 comprises 15 residues. The germline V gene encodes CDR1 SGDLS and CDR2 YYNGEE. Deletions cut 3 bases from V and 1 base from J, with 13 bases between. The CDR3 region has the DNA TGTGCCAGCAGCGGAGGGGACACCGGGAACACTGAAGCTTTCTTT. It yields the protein CASSGGDTGNTEAFF.

This clonotype was seen at least ten times. The CDR3 sequence is CASSWAPNTGELFF. The CDR3 coding sequence is TGTGCCAGCAGCTGGGCCCCGAACACCGGGGAGCTGTTTTTT. The V gene is TRBV7-3, the J gene TRBJ2-2, with D unresolved. Trimming took off 4 bases at V and 0 bases at J, with 6 bases between the two ends. Germline values: CDR1 SGHTA, CDR2 FQGTGA. The CDR3 is made up of 14 amino acids.

V gene TRBV7-2 combines with J gene TRBJ1-2; D gene ambiguous. The CDR3 contains 15 residues. Germline CDR1 SGHTA, CDR2 FQGNSA. The V end was cut by 2 bases, the J end by 3 bases, with 13 bases between. The CDR3 loop is CASSLSISGDYGYTF. DNA of the CDR3: TGTGCCAGCAGCTTAAGTATCTCGGGAGACTATGGCTACACCTTC.

At least ten counts were recorded for this clonotype. A read error may account for a junction end that differs from germline. The chain employs TRBV5-5 and TRBJ2-2; unclear D gene. The CDR3 is made up of 13 amino acids. CDR1 and CDR2 from the germline V gene are SGHKS and YYEKEE (reference sequence). The CDR3 reads CASTLDNTGELFF. The CDR3 coding sequence is TGTGCCAGCACCTTGGACAACACCGGGGAGCTGTTTTTT.

This sequence joins TRBV12-3 or TRBV12-4 and TRBJ2-7; TRBD1 matches at 10 bases. V was clipped by 6 bases and J by 3 bases; unmatched bases: 5. The CDR3 consists of 14 residues. The DNA for the CDR3 is TGTGCCAGCAGGAGACAGGGGGCTGTCTACGAGCAGTACTTC. Its protein product is CASRRQGAVYEQYF.

This clonotype came up many times. This sequence joins TRBV5-1 and TRBJ1-1, with D tentatively TRBD1 (6 bases). Germline CDR1 is SGHRS and CDR2 is YFSETQ. This CDR3 is 14 amino acids long. Deletions cut 0 bases from V and 6 bases from J, with 12 bases between. The CDR3 bases are TGCGCCAGCAGCTTGGAGCAGGGGACGGCTGAAGCTTTCTTT. It translates to CASSLEQGTAEAFF.

This clonotype has at least ten counts. The rearrangement joins TRBV5-1 to TRBJ2-5; 10 bases are a match to TRBD1. CDR3 length: 15 residues. Looked up from germline, CDR1 is SGHRS and CDR2 is YFSETQ. With V trimmed by 6 bases and J by 1 base, 6 bases remained unmatched. The CDR3 DNA is TGCGCCAGCAAAGAGGGACAGGGGTTCCAAGAGACCCAGTACTTC. Protein product: CASKEGQGFQETQYF.

This chain joins TRBV19 and TRBJ1-2; D gene uncertain. The CDR3 spans 13 residues. The germline gives CDR1 LNHDA, CDR2 SQIVND (reference sequence). The V and J ends lost 0 bases and 4 bases respectively, with 6 bases between them. The CDR3 loop reads CASSIEASYGYTF. DNA of the CDR3: TGTGCCAGTAGTATAGAGGCGAGCTATGGCTACACCTTC.

The sample holds a few counts of this clonotype. The chain employs TRBV7-8 and TRBJ1-2; a possible D gene is TRBD1 (5 bases). The germline CDR1 and CDR2 sequences are SGHVS and FQNEAQ. The CDR3 runs to 15 residues. Trimming took off 1 base at V and 5 bases at J, with 14 bases between the two ends. The CDR3 region has the DNA TGTGCCAGCAGCTTAGATACCGGGGCGCGGTATGGCTACACCTTC. It encodes CASSLDTGARYGYTF. Combining the CDR3 with reference TRBV7-8 and TRBJ1-2 gives the whole variable domain GAGVSQSPRYKVAKRGQDVALRCDPISGHVSLFWYQQALGQGPEFLTYFQNEAQLDKSGLPSDRFFAERPEGSVSTLKIQRTQQEDSAVYLCASSLDTGARYGYTFGSGTRLTVV.